A single sample gave rise to the 17 T cell receptor beta chains below, sequenced in a study of response to subunit inactivated influenza vaccine. From the RT-PCR reads, TCRdb called clonotypes with MiXCR, one entry per CDR3 protein. The profile shows about 650,000 distinct CDR3 sequences, around 15% of them singletons. The sequencing used PBMCs from blood, collected less than 15 days before vaccination. The source of these receptors is a man aged 50 to 60 who received an inactivated influenza vaccine.

The CDR3 here is CASNRGLLDNEQFF. Written as DNA, the CDR3 is TGTGCCAGTAACAGGGGGCTCTTGGACAATGAGCAGTTCTTC. The chain employs TRBV19 and TRBJ2-1, with 9 bases matching TRBD1. In germline, CDR1 is LNHDA, CDR2 SQIVND (reference sequence). The junction had 6 bases not matched to a gene; V was cut back by 7 bases and J by 5 bases. This CDR3 has 14 residues.

This clonotype was counted ten times or more. This chain connects TRBV12-3 or TRBV12-4 to TRBJ1-2, with D tentatively TRBD1 (5 bases). V shed 6 bases and J shed 4 bases, with 9 bases lying between them. This CDR3 is built from 12 residues. The CDR3 DNA reads as TGTGCCAGCAGGGGACCTGGCTATGGCTACACCTTC. Protein product: CASRGPGYGYTF.

V gene TRBV20-1 combines with J gene TRBJ1-3; D is undetermined. Germline assignment: CDR1 DFQATT and CDR2 SNEGSKA (reference sequence). The CDR3 consists of 11 residues. The germline V and J ends were trimmed by 2 bases and 3 bases, with 2 bases remaining between them. CDR3 bases: TGCAGTGCTAGAAATGGAAACACCATATATTTT. Residues: CSARNGNTIYF.

The chain is built from TRBV4-2 and TRBJ2-1; 10 bases line up with TRBD2. Losses at the gene ends were 3 bases for V and 5 bases for J; bases not matched to a gene: 10. CDR1 and CDR2 (germline): LGHNA, YNFKEQ. There are 17 residues in the CDR3. The CDR3 sequence: CASSQAAGGLGDNEQFF. For the CDR3, the DNA is TGTGCCAGCAGCCAGGCAGCGGGGGGGCTCGGGGACAATGAGCAGTTCTTC.

This sequence joins TRBV20-1 and TRBJ2-5; D is unresolved. The CDR3 totals 13 residues. V lost 2 bases to trimming and J lost 4 bases, with 11 bases between them. Per germline, CDR1 DFQATT and CDR2 SNEGSKA (reference sequence). The CDR3 spells CSARPDLRETQYF. CDR3 bases: TGCAGTGCTAGACCCGACTTAAGAGAGACCCAGTACTTC.

CDR3 sequence: CASFISGSTDTQYF. CDR3 coding DNA: TGTGCCAGCTTCATTTCTGGCAGCACAGATACGCAGTATTTT. The chain joins TRBV7-9 to TRBJ2-3, with unresolved D. V lost 8 bases and J lost 0, with 12 bases in between. The length of the CDR3 is 14 residues. CDR1 is SEHNR and CDR2 is FQNEAQ in the germline V gene (reference sequence).

The chain uses TRBV10-3 and TRBJ2-7; D is undetermined. The ends were cut back, 3 bases at V and 3 bases at J, with 12 bases in the middle. Germline-derived CDR1 and CDR2 are ENHRY and SYGVKD. This CDR3 is built from 14 residues. The CDR3 protein is CAISEGNRDYEQYF. CDR3 DNA sequence: TGTGCCATCAGTGAAGGAAACAGAGACTACGAGCAGTACTTC.

This chain joins TRBV7-2 and TRBJ2-7; possibly TRBD1 for D (5 bases). The CDR3 extends over 14 amino acids. Germline assignment: CDR1 SGHTA and CDR2 FQGNSA. Trimming shortened V by 3 bases and J by 2 bases, and 11 bases separated the two germline ends. CDR3 protein: CASSFARQTYEQYF. In DNA, the CDR3 is TGTGCCAGCAGCTTTGCGAGACAGACCTACGAGCAGTACTTC.

This clonotype was recorded many times. The gene calls are TRBV5-1 and TRBJ2-1; 8 nucleotides match TRBD2. There are 13 residues in the CDR3. The germline V gene encodes CDR1 SGHRS and CDR2 YFSETQ. The V gene end was trimmed by 4 bases and the J gene end by 8 bases; junction bases not matched to a gene: 5. CDR3 DNA sequence: TGCGCCAGCAGCCCACGGACTAGCTATGAGCAGTTCTTC. As protein: CASSPRTSYEQFF.

The chain links TRBV6-2 or TRBV6-3 to TRBJ2-1; no reliable D call. Trimming shortened V by 0 bases and J by 7 bases, and 16 bases separated the two germline ends. Germline CDR1 is MNHEY and CDR2 is SVGEGT. This CDR3 has 16 residues. Here the CDR3 reads CASSYSSVPPRNEQFF. The CDR3 DNA reads TGTGCCAGCAGTTACTCGTCGGTCCCCCCTAGGAATGAGCAGTTCTTC.

This rearrangement joins TRBV6-5 to TRBJ2-1; the D call may be TRBD1 or TRBD2 (5 bases each). The CDR3 length is 13 residues. Germline V lookup: CDR1 MNHEY, CDR2 SVGAGI. Trimming removed 2 bases at V and 6 bases at J, with 8 bases between. CDR3 residues: CASSYPGTNEQFF. The DNA for the CDR3 is TGTGCCAGCAGTTACCCCGGGACCAATGAGCAGTTCTTC.

The rearrangement uses TRBV11-2 and TRBJ1-6; weak D call: TRBD1 (6 bases). This CDR3 is built from 20 residues. V was cut by 5 bases and J by 0 bases, with 23 bases left in between. Per germline, CDR1 SGHAT and CDR2 FQNNGV. This CDR3 is CASSPSTGFLVGSYNSPLHF. Here the CDR3 DNA reads TGTGCCAGCAGCCCGTCCACAGGGTTTTTGGTCGGCTCCTATAATTCACCCCTCCACTTT.

Concerning this clonotype: A clone one base away is much larger, so this may be a read error. The chain links TRBV20-1 to TRBJ2-3; D is unresolved. With 8 bases removed from V and 9 bases from J, the gap between germline ends came to 15 bases. Germline CDR1 and CDR2: DFQATT and SNEGSKA (reference sequence). The CDR3 loop spans 11 amino acids. In DNA, the CDR3 is TGCAGTCTACAGAGCGTTGACACGCAGTATTTT. Translated: CSLQSVDTQYF.

The table lists this clonotype with a few counts. V usage is TRBV19 and J usage is TRBJ2-1, with D possibly matching TRBD2 (6 bases). Germline CDR1 and CDR2: LNHDA and SQIVND (reference sequence). V lost 4 bases to trimming and J lost 2 bases, with 18 bases between them. This CDR3 contains 17 residues. CDR3: CASSKDGRGYTYNEQFF. DNA of the CDR3: TGTGCCAGTAGTAAGGACGGGCGGGGATATACCTACAATGAGCAGTTCTTC.

The genes are TRBV5-5 and TRBJ2-7; D is perhaps TRBD1 (6 bases). V dropped 6 bases and J dropped 5 bases, with 18 bases sitting between them. CDR3 length equals 14 residues. The germline V gene encodes CDR1 SGHKS and CDR2 YYEKEE (reference sequence). CDR3 residues: CASTSGAGVNEQYF. CDR3 coding DNA: TGTGCCAGCACCTCAGGGGCAGGGGTGAACGAGCAGTACTTC.

This chain links TRBV20-1 with TRBJ2-7, with 7 positions matching TRBD1. Losses at the gene ends were 1 base for V and 5 bases for J; bases not matched to a gene: 14. The CDR3 is 16 residues long. Looked up from germline, CDR1 is DFQATT and CDR2 is SNEGSKA (reference sequence). This CDR3 is CSARGYRQGESDEQYF. CDR3 DNA: TGCAGTGCTAGAGGCTATAGACAGGGAGAATCAGACGAGCAGTACTTC.

In its sample, this clonotype was seen a few times. The chain is built from TRBV7-2 and TRBJ1-5; D gene unclear. CDR1 and CDR2 (germline): SGHTA, FQGNSA. V lost 1 base and J lost 2, with 9 bases in between. The CDR3 contains 15 residues. The CDR3 DNA reads as TGTGCCAGCAGCTTAGGCATGGGTGGCAATCAGCCCCAGCATTTT. It is translated as CASSLGMGGNQPQHF.